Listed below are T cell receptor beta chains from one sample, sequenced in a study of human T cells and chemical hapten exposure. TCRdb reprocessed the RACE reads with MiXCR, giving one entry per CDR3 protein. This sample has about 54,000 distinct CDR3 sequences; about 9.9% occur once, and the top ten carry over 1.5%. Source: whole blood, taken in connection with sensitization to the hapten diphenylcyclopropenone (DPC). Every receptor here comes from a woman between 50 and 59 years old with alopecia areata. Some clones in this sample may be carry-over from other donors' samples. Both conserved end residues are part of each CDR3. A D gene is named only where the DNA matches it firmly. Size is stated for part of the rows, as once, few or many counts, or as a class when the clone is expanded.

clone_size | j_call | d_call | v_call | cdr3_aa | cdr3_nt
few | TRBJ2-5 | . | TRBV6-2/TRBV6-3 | CASSYVSYQETQYF | TGTGCCAGCAGTTACGTTTCGTATCAAGAGACCCAGTACTTC
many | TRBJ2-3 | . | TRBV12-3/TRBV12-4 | CASLRGGTDTQYF | TGTGCCAGCCTCCGAGGGGGCACAGATACGCAGTATTTT
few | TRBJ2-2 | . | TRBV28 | CATWGPGELFF | TGTGCGACCTGGGGGCCCGGGGAGCTGTTTTTT
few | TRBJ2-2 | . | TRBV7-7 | CASGRDGAGGELFF | TGTGCTAGCGGCCGTGACGGGGCTGGCGGGGAGCTGTTTTTT
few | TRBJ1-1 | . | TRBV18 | CASSPRNGVNTEAFF | TGTGCCAGCTCACCACGGAATGGGGTAAACACTGAAGCTTTCTTT
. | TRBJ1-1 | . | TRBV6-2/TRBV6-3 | CASVDFPEAFF | TGTGCCAGCGTGGACTTCCCTGAAGCTTTCTTT
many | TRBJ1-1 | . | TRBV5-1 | CASSLAPTEAFF | TGCGCCAGCAGCTTGGCCCCCACTGAAGCTTTCTTT
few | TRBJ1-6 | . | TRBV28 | CASSSTGLSSPLHF | TGTGCCAGCAGCTCGACAGGACTGTCTTCACCCCTCCACTTT
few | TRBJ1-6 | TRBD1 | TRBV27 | CASSATTGANSPLHF | TGTGCCAGCAGTGCTACGACAGGGGCGAATTCACCCCTCCACTTT
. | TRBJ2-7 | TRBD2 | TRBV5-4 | CASSESSGGSYEQYF | TGTGCCAGCAGCGAGTCTAGCGGGGGCTCCTACGAGCAGTACTTC
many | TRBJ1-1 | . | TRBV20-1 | CSARDQGGKAEAFF | TGCAGTGCTAGAGATCAAGGGGGGAAAGCTGAAGCTTTCTTT
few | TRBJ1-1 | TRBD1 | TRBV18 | CASSPTRTGLNTEAFF | TGTGCCAGCTCACCAACTAGGACAGGTTTAAACACTGAAGCTTTCTTT
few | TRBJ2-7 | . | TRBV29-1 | CSARREESSYEQYF | TGCAGCGCCAGACGAGAAGAGAGCTCCTACGAGCAGTACTTC
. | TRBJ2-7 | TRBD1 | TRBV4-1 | CASSLRDRASYEQYF | TGCGCCAGCAGCCTCCGGGACAGGGCCTCCTACGAGCAGTACTTC
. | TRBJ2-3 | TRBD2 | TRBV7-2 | CASSLALAGADTQYF | TGTGCCAGCAGCTTAGCACTAGCGGGAGCAGATACGCAGTATTTT
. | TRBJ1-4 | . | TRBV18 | CASSAQGYEKLFF | TGTGCCAGCTCAGCACAGGGATATGAAAAACTGTTTTTT
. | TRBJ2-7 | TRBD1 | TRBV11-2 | CASSLSGTGGTTYEQYF | TGTGCCAGCAGCCTATCCGGGACAGGGGGCACGACCTACGAGCAGTACTTC
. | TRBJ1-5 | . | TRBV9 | CASRAGRPGDQPQHF | TGTGCCAGCAGGGCTGGACGGCCGGGGGATCAGCCCCAGCATTTT
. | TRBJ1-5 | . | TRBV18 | CASSPAGYSNQPQHF | TGTGCCAGCTCACCAGCCGGATATAGCAATCAGCCCCAGCATTTT
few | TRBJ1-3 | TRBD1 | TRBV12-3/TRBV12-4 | CASRTGGPSGNTIYF | TGTGCCAGCAGAACAGGGGGCCCCTCTGGAAACACCATATATTTT
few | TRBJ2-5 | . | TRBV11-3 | CASSLQYGSGTQYF | TGTGCCAGCAGCCTACAATACGGCTCGGGGACCCAGTACTTC
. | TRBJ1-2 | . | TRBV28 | CASSLADGYTF | TGTGCCAGCAGTTTGGCGGATGGCTACACCTTC
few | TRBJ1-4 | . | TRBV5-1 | CASSLGLVGTTNEKLFF | TGCGCCAGCAGCTTGGGACTGGTAGGGACGACTAATGAAAAACTGTTTTTT
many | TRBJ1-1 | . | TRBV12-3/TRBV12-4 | CASSHPSEAFF | TGTGCCAGCAGCCACCCGTCTGAAGCTTTCTTT
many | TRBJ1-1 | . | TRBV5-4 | CASSFISSPTEAFF | TGTGCCAGCAGCTTTATAAGTTCTCCCACTGAAGCTTTCTTT
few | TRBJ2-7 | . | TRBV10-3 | CAISDWEGTYEQYF | TGTGCCATCAGTGATTGGGAAGGGACCTACGAGCAGTACTTC
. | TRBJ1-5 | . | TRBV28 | CASSLATGQPQHF | TGTGCCAGCAGTTTGGCCACGGGTCAGCCCCAGCATTTT
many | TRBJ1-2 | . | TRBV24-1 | CATSDLVDGYTF | TGTGCCACCAGTGATTTGGTCGATGGCTACACCTTC
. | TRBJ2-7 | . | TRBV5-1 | CASSWGNEQYF | TGCGCCAGCTCCTGGGGGAACGAGCAGTACTTC
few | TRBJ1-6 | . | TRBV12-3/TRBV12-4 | CASSTGTANSPLHF | TGTGCCAGCAGTACCGGGACGGCCAATTCACCCCTCCACTTT
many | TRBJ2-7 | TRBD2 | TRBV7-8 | CASSPGTSGRGEQYF | TGTGCCAGCAGCCCTGGGACTAGCGGGAGGGGGGAGCAGTACTTC
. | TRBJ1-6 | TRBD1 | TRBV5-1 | CASSFTGDNSPLHF | TGCGCCAGCAGCTTCACAGGGGATAATTCACCCCTCCACTTT
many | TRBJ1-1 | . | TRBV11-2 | CASSFSGSNTEAFF | TGTGCCAGCAGCTTCAGTGGCTCGAACACTGAAGCTTTCTTT
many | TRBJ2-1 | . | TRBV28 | CASSSAGRQFF | TGTGCCAGCAGTTCCGCGGGTAGGCAGTTCTTC
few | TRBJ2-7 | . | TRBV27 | CASSSGIRAGVKVSYEQYF | TGTGCCAGCAGTTCTGGGATAAGGGCAGGGGTAAAAGTTAGCTACGAGCAGTACTTC
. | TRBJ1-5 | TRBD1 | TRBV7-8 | CASSFGTGSNQPQHF | TGTGCCAGCAGCTTTGGGACAGGTAGCAATCAGCCCCAGCATTTT
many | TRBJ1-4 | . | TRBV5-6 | CASSLLGRRTDEKLFF | TGTGCCAGCAGCTTGCTTGGCAGGAGGACGGATGAAAAACTGTTTTTT
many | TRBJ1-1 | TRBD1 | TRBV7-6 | CASRPEGALNTEAFF | TGTGCCAGCAGACCCGAGGGGGCCCTGAACACTGAAGCTTTCTTT
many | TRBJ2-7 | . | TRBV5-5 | CASSRQLSSYEQYF | TGTGCCAGCAGCCGACAGTTAAGCTCCTACGAGCAGTACTTC
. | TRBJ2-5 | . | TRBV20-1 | CSAPTLSLGETQYF | TGCAGTGCTCCAACACTATCGTTGGGGGAGACCCAGTACTTC
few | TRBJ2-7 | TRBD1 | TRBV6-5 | CASSSYLSGQGYEQYF | TGTGCCAGCAGCTCATACCTTTCGGGACAGGGTTACGAGCAGTACTTC
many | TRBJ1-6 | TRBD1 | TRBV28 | CASRDRVAGSPLHF | TGTGCCAGCCGGGACAGGGTCGCAGGGTCACCCCTCCACTTT
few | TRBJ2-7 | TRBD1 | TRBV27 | CASSSTPGQGGSYEQYF | TGTGCCAGCAGTTCGACCCCCGGACAGGGGGGGTCCTACGAGCAGTACTTC
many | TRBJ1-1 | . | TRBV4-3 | CASSQQPRRRGRANTEAFF | TGCGCCAGCAGCCAACAACCCCGTCGCAGGGGAAGGGCCAACACTGAAGCTTTCTTT
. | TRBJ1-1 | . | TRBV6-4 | CASSDFPSGGMNTEAFF | TGTGCCAGCAGTGACTTTCCCAGTGGGGGCATGAACACTGAAGCTTTCTTT
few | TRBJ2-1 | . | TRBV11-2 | CASSPQKGQSLYNEQFF | TGTGCCAGCAGCCCACAGAAAGGGCAGAGCCTCTACAATGAGCAGTTCTTC
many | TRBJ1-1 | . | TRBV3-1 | CASSYADVPEAFF | TGTGCCAGCAGCTACGCGGACGTGCCTGAAGCTTTCTTT
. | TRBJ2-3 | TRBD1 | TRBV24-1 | CATSDHRGRTDTQYF | TGTGCCACCAGTGATCACAGGGGTCGCACAGATACGCAGTATTTT
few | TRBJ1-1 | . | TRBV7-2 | CASSLEYSSEAFF | TGTGCCAGCAGCTTAGAGTACTCCTCCGAAGCTTTCTTT
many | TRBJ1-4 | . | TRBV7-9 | CASSPRDWSEKLFF | TGTGCCAGCAGCCCCCGGGACTGGTCAGAAAAACTGTTTTTT
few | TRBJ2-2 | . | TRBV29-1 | CSVRGADPRDGELFF | TGCAGCGTAAGGGGAGCGGATCCGCGGGACGGGGAGCTGTTTTTT
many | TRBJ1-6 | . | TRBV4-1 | CASSQRGGRAVEDSPLHF | TGCGCCAGCAGCCAAAGGGGAGGCAGGGCGGTGGAAGATTCACCCCTCCACTTT
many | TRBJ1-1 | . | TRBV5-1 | CASSFTGPGATEAFF | TGCGCCAGCAGCTTCACAGGGCCGGGGGCCACTGAAGCTTTCTTT
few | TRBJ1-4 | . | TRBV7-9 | CASNLGIRDQLGKLFF | TGTGCCAGCAACTTAGGAATCCGGGACCAACTGGGAAAACTGTTTTTT